The present TCR beta chain was sequenced within a study of cytomegalovirus exposure and HLA in healthy donors. Germline CDR1 reads SGHRS; CDR2 reads YFSETQ. The germline V and J ends were trimmed by 0 bases and 3 bases, with 9 bases remaining between them. The CDR3 consists of 15 residues. The donors were part of the validation cohort of more than 90 subjects. That cohort was separate from the first cohort, which comprised fewer than 800 subjects. Method: immunoSEQ multiplex PCR; TCRdb's copy keeps in-frame clones and lacks some. The sample has 200,000 to 250,000 clones, about 90% seen once; the top ten hold around 1%.

Sequencing used PBMCs. This chain links TRBV5-1 with TRBJ2-2; D uncertain. This TCR was recovered from a woman between 18 and 29 years old in good health and CMV-seronegative. CDR3 loop: CASSLVPLYTGELFF. DNA of the CDR3: TGCGCCAGCAGCTTGGTTCCCCTTTACACCGGGGAGCTGTTTTTT.